This entry lists 5 T cell receptor beta chains sequenced from one sample in a study of cytomegalovirus exposure and HLA in healthy donors. Use of 60 Vbeta and 13 Jbeta primers characterized the PCR. TCRdb's copy holds only in-frame clones and misses some; the assay was immunoSEQ multiplex PCR. The sample lists roughly 99,000 clones; about four fifths were seen once. The sequencing input was PBMCs. Receptors were obtained from a man aged 30 to 39 in good health and CMV-seropositive.

Only one count was recorded for this clone. V is TRBV2 and J is TRBJ1-5, with D perhaps TRBD1 (6 bases). In germline, CDR1 is SNHLY, CDR2 FYNNEI. This CDR3 has 16 residues. V gave up 6 bases and J gave up 0 bases, with 15 bases separating them. CDR3: CASSSLTGNSNQPQHF. The CDR3 region has the DNA TGTGCCAGCAGCAGTCTCACAGGGAATAGCAATCAGCCCCAGCATTTT.

The V call is TRBV11-2, the J call TRBJ2-6; 7 bases match TRBD1. This CDR3 comprises 16 residues. Germline V lookup: CDR1 SGHAT, CDR2 FQNNGV. Losses at the gene ends were 4 bases for V and 0 bases for J; bases not matched to a gene: 3. The CDR3 nucleotides read TGTGCCAGCAGCTACCGACAGGGCTCTGGGGCCAACGTCCTGACTTTC. Its protein product is CASSYRQGSGANVLTF. The full variable domain, with the rest looked up from reference TRBV11-2 and TRBJ2-6, is EAGVAQSPRYKIIEKRQSVAFWCNPISGHATLYWYQQILGQGPKLLIQFQNNGVVDDSQLPKDRFSAERLKGVDSTLKIQPAKLEDSAVYLCASSYRQGSGANVLTFGAGSRLTVL.

The chain couples TRBV5-1 to TRBJ1-6, with 8 bases aligning to TRBD1. This CDR3 is 15 amino acids long. The germline V gene has CDR1 SGHRS and CDR2 YFSETQ. J was trimmed by 6 bases and V by 3 bases; bases with no gene match: 5. The CDR3: CASSSGQGVNSPLHF. DNA of the CDR3: TGCGCCAGCAGCTCCGGACAGGGAGTTAATTCACCCCTCCACTTT.

CDR3 loop: CASSPRGPDPGAEAFF. For the CDR3, the DNA is TGTGCCAGCAGCCCCCGGGGTCCGGATCCGGGAGCTGAAGCTTTCTTT. J is TRBJ1-1 and V is TRBV9; D gene unclear. The germline V and J ends were trimmed by 4 bases and 6 bases, with 22 bases remaining between them. Germline V lookup: CDR1 SGDLS, CDR2 YYNGEE. The CDR3 extends over 16 amino acids.

Notes on this clone: At one end the junction does not follow the germline gene, possibly because of a read error. V gene TRBV7-9 combines with J gene TRBJ2-5; D uncertain. This CDR3 has 14 amino acids. Germline lookup yields CDR1 SEHNR and CDR2 FQNEAQ (reference sequence). The DNA for the CDR3 is TGTTCCAGCAGCCTACTTGCGCCCACAGAGACCCAGTACTTC. This sequence encodes CSSSLLAPTETQYF. Looking up the rest from reference TRBV7-9 and TRBJ2-5 gives the full variable domain: DTGVSQNPRHKITKRGQNVTFRCDPISEHNRLYWYRQTLGQGPEFLTYFQNEAQLEKSRLLSDRFSAERPKGSFSTLEIQRTEQGDSAMYLCSSSLLAPTETQYFGPGTRLLVL.